These 25 T cell receptor beta chains were all obtained from the same sample, sequenced in a study of cytomegalovirus exposure and HLA in healthy donors. The primer mix had 60 Vbeta and 13 Jbeta primers. Generated by immunoSEQ multiplex PCR, the TCRdb table keeps only in-frame clones and is missing some. The table has over 85,000 clones, over 60% seen once. Source material: PBMCs. These receptors all come from a woman in her sixties in good health and CMV-seropositive.

The chain combines TRBV6-1 with TRBJ1-4, with D possibly matching TRBD1 (5 bases). V shed 0 bases and J shed 8 bases, with 13 bases lying between them. The CDR3 contains 15 residues. Germline V gives CDR1 MNHNS, CDR2 SASEGT. The CDR3 loop is CASSEAGQVLEKLFF. The CDR3 DNA reads as TGTGCCAGCAGTGAAGCGGGGCAGGTGTTGGAAAAACTGTTTTTT.

J is TRBJ1-2 and V is TRBV11-2; TRBD1 matches 7 bases. The CDR3 loop spans 13 amino acids. Germline CDR1 reads SGHAT; CDR2 reads FQNNGV. V was clipped by 5 bases and J by 2 bases; unmatched bases: 2. The DNA for the CDR3 is TGTGCCAGCAGCCCACAGGGGAACTATGGCTACACCTTC. Its translation is CASSPQGNYGYTF. Using reference TRBV11-2 and TRBJ1-2 for the parts outside the CDR3, the full variable domain is EAGVAQSPRYKIIEKRQSVAFWCNPISGHATLYWYQQILGQGPKLLIQFQNNGVVDDSQLPKDRFSAERLKGVDSTLKIQPAKLEDSAVYLCASSPQGNYGYTFGSGTRLTVV.

This clone was detected only once. The genes are TRBV2 and TRBJ2-7; 7 bases match TRBD1. Looked up from germline, CDR1 is SNHLY and CDR2 is FYNNEI. The V segment lost 8 bases and the J segment 3 bases; nucleotides outside the gene matches: 4. The CDR3 extends over 12 amino acids. CDR3 residues: CASARTGYEQYF. The CDR3 DNA sequence: TGTGCCAGCGCCCGGACAGGCTACGAGCAGTACTTC.

The rearrangement joins TRBV5-4 to TRBJ1-2; 7 positions agree with TRBD1. CDR3 size: 15 residues. The V and J ends lost 5 bases and 7 bases, in that order; junction bases with no gene match: 14. Per the germline V gene, CDR1 is SGHNT and CDR2 is YYREEE (reference sequence). The CDR3: CASSGKGTDFFGYTF. CDR3 DNA sequence: TGTGCCAGCAGTGGAAAGGGGACAGACTTTTTTGGCTACACCTTC.

The rearrangement links TRBV6-1 to TRBJ2-1, with 7 bases fitting TRBD2. The CDR3 runs to 17 residues. From germline, CDR1 is MNHNS and CDR2 SASEGT. After removal of 1 base from V and 3 bases from J, the junction contained 9 bases not matched to a gene. CDR3 region: CASSEEGPSGYYNEQFF. CDR3 bases: TGTGCCAGCAGTGAAGAAGGGCCTAGCGGATACTACAATGAGCAGTTCTTC.

The genes are TRBV18 and TRBJ2-7; 9 nucleotides line up with TRBD1. The CDR3 has 17 amino acids. Germline CDR1 KGHSH, CDR2 LQKENI. V lost 2 bases, J lost 0 bases, and 8 bases stayed unmatched. CDR3 loop: CASSPSISTGGSYEQYF. DNA of the CDR3: TGTGCCAGCTCACCATCAATTTCGACAGGGGGCTCCTACGAGCAGTACTTC.

Here the CDR3 reads CASSAWTSGHTGELFF. DNA for the CDR3: TGTGCCAGCAGCGCCTGGACTAGCGGGCACACCGGGGAGCTGTTTTTT. The chain recombines TRBV9 with TRBJ2-2; 11 bases line up with TRBD2. Germline lookup yields CDR1 SGDLS and CDR2 YYNGEE. Trimming took 3 bases from V and 3 from J; bases not matched to a gene: 4. This CDR3 has 16 amino acids.

This clone was found a few times. CDR3 amino acids: CASSLAAGGTDTQYF. CDR3 DNA sequence: TGTGCCAGCAGCTTGGCCGCAGGGGGCACAGATACGCAGTATTTT. This chain uses TRBV5-4 with TRBJ2-3, with D perhaps matching TRBD1 (6 bases). Germline CDR1 is SGHNT and CDR2 is YYREEE (reference sequence). There are 15 residues in the CDR3. The V end lost 0 bases, the J end lost 1 base, and 9 bases lay between the germline ends.

The CDR3 loop is CASSPIGSGLNTEAFF. In nucleotides, the CDR3 is TGTGCCAGCTCACCAATCGGTAGTGGGCTGAACACTGAAGCTTTCTTT. The chain links TRBV18 to TRBJ1-1; D is ambiguous. CDR1 KGHSH and CDR2 LQKENI come from the germline V gene. This CDR3 has 16 amino acids. The ends were cut back, 2 bases at V and 0 bases at J, with 13 bases in the middle.

V and J are TRBV5-4 and TRBJ2-5, with a possible D match to TRBD2 (5 bases). V was shortened by 0 bases and J by 2 bases, with 8 bases between the two germline ends. Per the germline V gene, CDR1 is SGHNT and CDR2 is YYREEE (reference sequence). This CDR3 region has 14 residues. CDR3 sequence reads: CASSLGGGQETQYF. CDR3 nucleotides: TGTGCCAGCAGCTTGGGTGGAGGACAAGAGACCCAGTACTTC.

V usage is TRBV7-6 and J usage is TRBJ1-1; D not resolved. The CDR3 covers 16 residues. In germline, CDR1 is SGHVS, CDR2 FNYEAQ. V gave up 1 base and J gave up 1 base, with 13 bases separating them. The CDR3 bases are TGTGCCAGCAGCTTAGACCGGCAGGAAGGGAACACTGAAGCTTTCTTT. Protein sequence: CASSLDRQEGNTEAFF.

This clone showed up just a few times. The chain recombines TRBV13 with TRBJ1-6; D unresolved. Germline CDR1 PRHDT, CDR2 FYEKMQ (reference sequence). Trimming took 0 bases from V and 6 from J, leaving 9 bases between them. CDR3 size: 15 residues. The CDR3 DNA follows: TGTGCCAGCAGCTTAGGTGCCGGAGTTAATTCACCCCTCCACTTT. It translates to CASSLGAGVNSPLHF. The full variable domain, with the rest looked up from reference TRBV13 and TRBJ1-6, is AAGVIQSPRHLIKEKRETATLKCYPIPRHDTVYWYQQGPGQDPQFLISFYEKMQSDKGSIPDRFSAQQFSDYHSELNMSSLELGDSALYFCASSLGAGVNSPLHFGNGTRLTVT.

This clone was seen only a few times. The genes are TRBV6-5 and TRBJ1-4; D uncertain. Trimming took off 2 bases at V and 5 bases at J, with 6 bases between the two ends. This CDR3 is 13 amino acids long. Germline V gives CDR1 MNHEY, CDR2 SVGAGI. This chain's CDR3 is CASSYMGNEKLFF. As DNA, the CDR3 is TGTGCCAGCAGTTACATGGGCAATGAAAAACTGTTTTTT.

This chain uses TRBV20-1 with TRBJ2-7; 9 positions agree with TRBD1. This CDR3 region has 11 residues. The germline CDR1 and CDR2 sequences are DFQATT and SNEGSKA (reference sequence). The CDR3 loop reads CRADRGGEQYF. DNA for the CDR3: TGCAGGGCGGACAGGGGTGGCGAGCAGTACTTC.

This sequence joins TRBV21-1 and TRBJ1-3. TRBV21-1 is reported as a pseudogene. CDR3 length: 13 residues. The CDR3 nucleotides are TGTGCCGCCCTCTATAGCTCTGGAAACACCATATATTTT. This encodes CAALYSSGNTIYF.

V and J are TRBV7-2 and TRBJ2-7; possibly TRBD1 for D (7 bases). The V and J ends lost 5 bases and 5 bases respectively, with 13 bases between them. Germline V lookup: CDR1 SGHTA, CDR2 FQGNSA. This CDR3 comprises 13 residues. This CDR3 reads CASSGGTVDEQYF. CDR3 nucleotide sequence: TGTGCCAGCAGCGGCGGGACAGTCGACGAGCAGTACTTC.

This chain connects TRBV29-1 to TRBJ1-1; D possibly corresponds to TRBD1 (6 bases). The V gene lost 8 bases and the J gene lost 4 bases, with 14 bases spanning the gap. Germline V gene data show CDR1 as SQVTM and CDR2 as ANQGSEA. The CDR3 sequence is 12 residues long. This CDR3 reads CSTGGGATEAFF. The CDR3 DNA reads as TGCAGCACCGGCGGGGGGGCCACTGAAGCTTTCTTT.

V and J are TRBV11-2 and TRBJ2-2; 9 nucleotides line up with TRBD2. The junction had 4 bases not matched to a gene; V was cut back by 5 bases and J by 6 bases. The germline gives CDR1 SGHAT, CDR2 FQNNGV. The CDR3 sequence is 14 residues long. CDR3 sequence (DNA): TGTGCCAGCAGCGACGCTAGCGGGGCCGGGGAGCTGTTTTTT. This sequence encodes CASSDASGAGELFF.

This clone has a handful of counts. The DNA of the CDR3 is TGCGCCAGCAGCTTGGACAGTTCCAACACTGAAGCTTTCTTT. Protein sequence: CASSLDSSNTEAFF. J is TRBJ1-1 and V is TRBV5-1; no reliable D call. The CDR3 totals 14 residues. V lost 0 bases to trimming and J lost 2 bases, with 8 bases between them. CDR1 and CDR2 (germline): SGHRS, YFSETQ.

The V and J genes are TRBV20-1 and TRBJ2-7, with D uncertain. CDR3 length equals 11 residues. Germline V gene data show CDR1 as DFQATT and CDR2 as SNEGSKA (reference sequence). Trimming took 0 bases from V and 3 from J, leaving 3 bases between them. The CDR3 is CSARDVYEQYF. The CDR3 nucleotides are TGCAGTGCTAGAGACGTCTACGAGCAGTACTTC.

V usage is TRBV1 and J usage is TRBJ1-4; the table's D call TRBD1 went unverified against the DNA. TRBV1 is tagged as a pseudogene. The CDR3 is 14 residues long. The CDR3 nucleotides are TGCACCAGCAGCACCAGGGCCCAAGGTGAAAAACTGTTTTTT. This encodes CTSSTRAQGEKLFF.

The chain has TRBV15 and TRBJ2-1; 7 bases are shared with TRBD2. The CDR3 extends over 17 amino acids. Germline-derived CDR1 and CDR2 are LNHNV and YYDKDF (reference sequence). Trimming at V came to 3 bases and at J to 0 bases, leaving 8 bases not matched to a gene. The CDR3, as DNA: TGTGCCACCAGCAGGCCCCAGTGGACTAGCTCCTACAATGAGCAGTTCTTC. Protein sequence: CATSRPQWTSSYNEQFF. Together with reference TRBV15 and TRBJ2-1, the CDR3 gives the full variable domain: DAMVIQNPRYQVTQFGKPVTLSCSQTLNHNVMYWYQQKSSQAPKLLFHYYDKDFNNEADTPDNFQSRRPNTSFCFLDIRSPGLGDTAMYLCATSRPQWTSSYNEQFFGPGTRLTVL.

Here the CDR3 DNA reads TGCGCCAGCAGCTTGATGGCAGGGGAAGAGACCCAGTACTTC. Translation gives CASSLMAGEETQYF. This chain links TRBV5-1 with TRBJ2-5; D might be TRBD1 (6 bases). CDR1 is SGHRS, CDR2 YFSETQ, per germline. The ends were cut back, 1 base at V and 3 bases at J, with 10 bases in the middle. There are 14 residues in the CDR3.

J is TRBJ2-1 and V is TRBV28, with a tentative D call TRBD2 (6 bases). Germline V gene lookup returns CDR1 MDHEN and CDR2 SYDVKM. V lost 2 bases and J 16 bases, leaving 15 bases between the germline ends. The length of the CDR3 is 12 residues. The CDR3: CASSLRVSGGFF. The CDR3 DNA reads TGTGCCAGCAGTTTACGGGTTAGCGGCGGCTTCTTC.

The CDR3 DNA reads TGTGCCAGCTCCCCGTTAGGACAGGGCGGTAACTATGGCTACACCTTC. It yields the protein CASSPLGQGGNYGYTF. The chain has TRBV18 and TRBJ1-2; 8 positions match TRBD1. Trimming took 6 bases from V and 1 from J; bases not matched to a gene: 10. Germline CDR1 KGHSH, CDR2 LQKENI. The CDR3 consists of 16 residues.